The clone carrying this T cell receptor beta chain appeared many times. Its antigen is unknown. These data come from a study of T cells in Graves' hyperthyroidism and ophthalmopathy. Regarding the study as a whole: A model using 13 V-J features told ophthalmopathy apart from stable hyperthyroidism.

The TCR beta CDR3 regions underwent amplification using RNA transcripts as the source. An initial round of RT-PCR targeting the TCR CDR3 relied on the HTBI primer set. TCRdb fed the multiplex PCR reads into MiXCR, producing one record per CDR3 protein. The sample records fewer than 450,000 distinct CDR3 sequences, about 18% being singletons. Any symptoms of ophthalmopathy came after the first hyperthyroidism diagnosis, from which the blood sample dates. PBMCs were sourced from less than 13 ml fresh peripheral blood. Germline-derived CDR1 and CDR2 are DFQATT and SNEGSKA (reference sequence). The V end lost 3 bases, the J end lost 8 bases, and 17 bases lay between the germline ends. CDR3 length: 14 amino acids.

The J gene is TRBJ2-1, the V gene TRBV20-1; D may be TRBD2 (7 bases). This receptor was taken from a woman in her 30s with Graves' hyperthyroidism that later progressed to Graves' ophthalmopathy. Material: blood. The CDR3 region has the DNA TGCAGTGCTAGCAGAGGGAGGGGGAGGGATGAGCAGTTCTTC. As protein: CSASRGRGRDEQFF.